The source of this TCR beta chain is a study of vaccination effects on CD4 cells after COVID-19. Antigen-specific CD4+ T cells were expanded with viral peptide pools in the ViraFEST assay before sequencing. On roughly day 10 of culture, CD4+ T cells were separated out. Vaccine recipients lacked prior SARS-CoV-2 infection and had negative nucleocapsid antibodies. This clone was recorded a few times. No antigen is known for it. Study-wide results and limits: Marked clonal contraction of infection- and vaccine-induced clones was seen late after vaccination.

V trimming: 8 bases; J trimming: 4 bases; junction bases outside the gene matches: 5. This CDR3 comprises 13 residues. Germline V lookup: CDR1 MNHNY, CDR2 SVGAGI (reference sequence). Assay: immunoSEQ multiplex PCR; the TCRdb copy retains only in-frame clones and omits some. The sample records 71,000 or so clones, around three quarters being singletons. This TCR was recovered from a human donor who received a COVID-19 vaccine. The sequencing here drew on CD4+ T cells from PBMCs cultured with HCoV-OC43 spike peptides, taken before COVID-19 vaccination. Subset in this sample: HCoV-OC43 spike overlapping peptide pool stimulation. This rearrangement joins TRBV6-6 to TRBJ1-5, with 7 nucleotides matching TRBD1. As DNA, the CDR3 is TGTGCCAGCGGGACAGTCAATAATCAGCCCCAGCATTTT. As protein: CASGTVNNQPQHF.